This TCR beta chain stems from a study of blood T cells in healthy people across ages. Turning to this clonotype: No antigen is known for it.

V shed 5 bases, J shed 4 bases, and the junction held 8 bases outside the gene matches. Germline values: CDR1 SGHTA, CDR2 FQGNSA. The CDR3 is 14 residues long. Points from the study as a whole: Relative to aged donors, long-lived donors carried more naive CD4+ cells and displayed higher diversity. Naive T cell percentage strongly correlated with TCR beta diversity.

A second 7 to 11 cycle PCR used barcoded and J-beta primers. MiXCR, run by TCRdb on the 5' RACE reads, gives a single entry per CDR3 protein. The repertoire includes around 970,000 distinct CDR3 sequences, 51% of them detected once, and about 22% sits in the top ten. Input material: blood. The sequence came from a woman aged 55-70 years in good health. The chain couples TRBV7-2 to TRBJ2-7; TRBD1 aligns across 7 bases. The CDR3 sequence is CASSPVTGLYEQYF. DNA of the CDR3: TGTGCCAGCAGCCCGGTGACAGGGTTGTACGAGCAGTACTTC.